This T cell receptor (beta chain) was observed in a study of cytomegalovirus exposure and HLA in healthy donors. Whole-study findings and limits: Per a later analysis, HLA-associated TCR beta chains showed more clonal expansion than other, equally common TCR beta chains.

Regarding this clone: The antigen remains undetermined.

13 Jbeta primers and 60 Vbeta primers were used for the PCR. The method was immunoSEQ multiplex PCR; TCRdb's version includes in-frame clones alone and lacks a portion of them. The data hold approximately 140,000 clones, with roughly three quarters observed a single time. The clonotype was recovered from a female donor in good health and CMV-seronegative. The sample taken for sequencing was PBMCs.

The CDR3 loop is CASSELTGVGGYTF. The CDR3 DNA reads TGTGCCAGCAGTGAGCTGACGGGGGTAGGGGGCTACACCTTC. This rearrangement joins TRBV2 to TRBJ1-2; tentatively, D is TRBD1 (5 bases). Germline CDR1 and CDR2: SNHLY and FYNNEI. CDR3 length: 14 amino acids. Trimming removed 3 bases at V and 8 bases at J, with 16 bases between. Based on the CDR3 plus reference TRBV2 and TRBJ1-2, the full variable domain is EPEVTQTPSHQVTQMGQEVILRCVPISNHLYFYWYRQILGQKVEFLVSFYNNEISEKSEIFDDQFSVERPDGSNFTLKIRSTKLEDSAMYFCASSELTGVGGYTFGSGTRLTVV.